One and the same sample provided the 5 T cell receptor beta chains below, sequenced in a study of cytomegalovirus exposure and HLA in healthy donors (dated by TCRdb to about 2017). Libraries were constructed by the immunoSEQ multiplex PCR assay. For the multiplex PCR, a mixture combining 60 forward primers for TCR Vbeta segments and 13 reverse primers for TCR Jbeta segments was used. Held by TCRdb, this immuneACCESS table contains in-frame sequences only and omits some clones. Under half of the omission traces to an unresolved V gene where checked; the cause of the rest is unknown. This sample comprises 120,000 to 150,000 clones, more than 75% of them detected only once. The top ten hold 3.1% of the sample. Sample: PBMCs. These receptors all stem from a female donor in good health and CMV-seronegative.

This clone occurred a few times. The chain links TRBV5-1 to TRBJ1-4; 7 nucleotides align to TRBD1. This CDR3 region has 15 residues. Trimming took 2 bases from V and 6 from J; bases not matched to a gene: 7. Germline CDR1 and CDR2: SGHRS and YFSETQ. CDR3 sequence (DNA): TGCGCCAGCAGCTTTAGGGGGCGGAGGGATGAAAAACTGTTTTTT. Its protein is CASSFRGRRDEKLFF.

The chain joins TRBV7-8 to TRBJ1-2; D may be TRBD1 (5 bases). Trimming shortened V by 1 base and J by 6 bases, and 15 bases separated the two germline ends. Germline V CDR1 and CDR2: SGHVS, FQNEAQ. This CDR3 comprises 15 residues. The CDR3 region has the DNA TGTGCCAGCAGCTTAGGTCTCAGACAGTTCGATGGCTACACCTTC. Translating it yields CASSLGLRQFDGYTF.

The chain has TRBV9 and TRBJ1-6; TRBD1 is a possible D gene (6 bases). The CDR3 is 16 residues long. Germline V gene data show CDR1 as SGDLS and CDR2 as YYNGEE. Trimming removed 0 bases from V and 7 bases from J, with 14 bases in between. CDR3 region: CASSVGGGRGNSPLHF. The CDR3 DNA is TGTGCCAGCAGCGTAGGCGGGGGGCGAGGCAATTCACCCCTCCACTTT. Based on the CDR3 plus reference TRBV9 and TRBJ1-6, the full variable domain is DSGVTQTPKHLITATGQRVTLRCSPRSGDLSVYWYQQSLDQGLQFLIQYYNGEERAKGNILERFSAQQFPDLHSELNLSSLELGDSALYFCASSVGGGRGNSPLHFGNGTRLTVT.

The chain is built from TRBV25-1 and TRBJ2-7; the match to TRBD1 covers 7 bases. Germline V gives CDR1 MGHDK, CDR2 SYGVNS. The trim removed 1 base at V and 2 bases at J, leaving 8 bases unmatched. The length of the CDR3 is 16 residues. The CDR3 reads CASSELLGTETYEQYF. CDR3 DNA: TGTGCCAGCAGTGAATTACTAGGGACAGAGACCTACGAGCAGTACTTC.

The chain uses TRBV13 and TRBJ2-7, with 14 bases identical to TRBD2. V shed 4 bases, J shed 6 bases, and the junction held 2 bases outside the gene matches. Germline V CDR1 and CDR2: PRHDT, FYEKMQ (reference sequence). This CDR3 comprises 14 residues. CDR3 region: CASSSTSGGVEQYF. In DNA form, the CDR3 reads TGTGCCAGCAGCTCGACTAGCGGGGGGGTCGAGCAGTACTTC. The complete variable domain, with remaining parts taken from reference TRBV13 and TRBJ2-7, reads AAGVIQSPRHLIKEKRETATLKCYPIPRHDTVYWYQQGPGQDPQFLISFYEKMQSDKGSIPDRFSAQQFSDYHSELNMSSLELGDSALYFCASSSTSGGVEQYFGPGTRLTVT.